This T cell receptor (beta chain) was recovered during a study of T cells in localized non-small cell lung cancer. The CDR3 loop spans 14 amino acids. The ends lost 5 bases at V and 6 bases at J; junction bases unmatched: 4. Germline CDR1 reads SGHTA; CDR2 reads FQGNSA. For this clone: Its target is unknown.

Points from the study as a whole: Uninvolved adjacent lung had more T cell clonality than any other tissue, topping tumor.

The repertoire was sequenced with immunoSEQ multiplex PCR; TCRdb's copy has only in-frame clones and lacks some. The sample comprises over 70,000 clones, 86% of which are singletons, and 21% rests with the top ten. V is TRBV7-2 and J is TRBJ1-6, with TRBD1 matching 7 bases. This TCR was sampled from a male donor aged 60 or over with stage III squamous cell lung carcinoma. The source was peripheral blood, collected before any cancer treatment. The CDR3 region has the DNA TGTGCCAGCAGCCGACAGGGTGGTAATTCACCCCTCCACTTT. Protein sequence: CASSRQGGNSPLHF.